Below, 9 T cell receptor beta chains from the same sample are listed, as sequenced in a study of T cell changes during pregnancy in multiple sclerosis (dated by TCRdb to the late 2010s). Libraries were constructed by the immunoSEQ multiplex PCR assay. Imported from immuneACCESS, the table was reduced by TCRdb to in-frame sequences with V and J called. These copies leave out some clones; in studies compared against another copy, an unresolved V gene accounts for under half, and the cause of the remainder is not known. Here the sample has some 100,000 clones; roughly nine tenths occur a single time. The ten largest clones capture about 1.3% of the sample. The sample was peripheral blood, taken in the second trimester of pregnancy. These receptors originate from a female donor with multiple sclerosis, enrolled in a pregnancy study.

This clone has a single count. The genes are TRBV7-7 and TRBJ2-3; D is perhaps TRBD1 (5 bases). Trimming removed 2 bases at V and 2 bases at J, with 11 bases between. The length of the CDR3 is 15 residues. Germline CDR1 SSHAT, CDR2 FNYEAQ (reference sequence). The CDR3 region has the DNA TGTGCCAGCAGCTTACAGGGCCATTCCACAGATACGCAGTATTTT. Protein: CASSLQGHSTDTQYF.

The chain couples TRBV4-1 to TRBJ1-5; 10 bases are a match to TRBD1. Unmatched junction bases numbered 9, after V lost 3 bases and J lost 4 bases. The germline V gene has CDR1 MGHRA and CDR2 YSYEKL. This CDR3 region has 17 residues. The CDR3 region is CASSHPRGTGANQPQHF. Here the CDR3 DNA reads TGCGCCAGCAGCCACCCTAGGGGGACAGGGGCAAATCAGCCCCAGCATTTT.

This chain joins TRBV29-1 and TRBJ1-5, with 7 bases fitting TRBD1. The CDR3 runs 12 residues. The trim removed 4 bases at V and 4 bases at J, leaving 1 base unmatched. CDR1 and CDR2 from the germline V gene are SQVTM and ANQGSEA. In DNA, the CDR3 is TGCAGCGTTGGACAGGGAAATCAGCCCCAGCATTTT. As protein: CSVGQGNQPQHF.

The chain recombines TRBV7-6 with TRBJ1-1, with D hard to call. The CDR3 has 13 residues. CDR1 and CDR2 from the germline V gene are SGHVS and FNYEAQ. Trimming left V 1 base short and J 3 bases short, with 6 bases between. CDR3 nucleotides: TGTGCCAGCAGCTTAGTATCGGACACTGAAGCTTTCTTT. Its translation is CASSLVSDTEAFF.

A single count supports this clone. The chain combines TRBV4-1 with TRBJ2-1, with 11 bases that match TRBD1. Germline V gene data show CDR1 as MGHRA and CDR2 as YSYEKL. This CDR3 is built from 15 residues. Germline trimming cut 5 bases from V and 7 bases from J; bases unmatched to any gene: 7. This CDR3 is CASSWGDRGANEQFF. DNA for the CDR3: TGCGCCAGCAGCTGGGGGGACAGGGGGGCAAATGAGCAGTTCTTC.

The chain couples TRBV5-4 to TRBJ2-7, with 8 bases lining up with TRBD1. The CDR3 spans 14 residues. V lost 3 bases, J lost 5 bases, and 7 bases stayed unmatched. CDR1 is SGHNT, CDR2 YYREEE, per germline (reference sequence). The CDR3 spells CASSWAGRGHEQYF. The DNA for the CDR3 is TGTGCCAGCAGCTGGGCGGGCAGGGGGCACGAGCAGTACTTC.

The V gene is TRBV2, the J gene TRBJ2-1; a possible D gene is TRBD2 (5 bases). This CDR3 contains 11 residues. The germline V and J ends were trimmed by 8 bases and 9 bases, with 11 bases remaining between them. Germline loops: CDR1 SNHLY, CDR2 FYNNEI. The CDR3 nucleotides read TGTGCCAGCGCCGAAGGGAGTGAGCAGTTCTTC. Encoded protein: CASAEGSEQFF.

The CDR3 bases are TGTGCCACCAGCAGGGGGGAGGGTTATAATGAGCAGTTCTTC. This translates into CATSRGEGYNEQFF. The chain has TRBV15 and TRBJ2-1; 7 bases agree with TRBD2. The CDR3 runs 14 residues. Trimming at V came to 3 bases and at J to 7 bases, leaving 6 bases not matched to a gene. Germline CDR1 LNHNV, CDR2 YYDKDF (reference sequence).

V and J are TRBV30 and TRBJ1-2, with no clear D. This CDR3 is built from 12 residues. Germline CDR1 reads GTSNPN; CDR2 reads SVGIG (reference sequence). Trimming shortened V by 4 bases and J by 8 bases, and 14 bases separated the two germline ends. The CDR3 nucleotides read TGTGCCTGGATTGTCGGACTGGGCGGCTACACCTTC. Translating gives CAWIVGLGGYTF.